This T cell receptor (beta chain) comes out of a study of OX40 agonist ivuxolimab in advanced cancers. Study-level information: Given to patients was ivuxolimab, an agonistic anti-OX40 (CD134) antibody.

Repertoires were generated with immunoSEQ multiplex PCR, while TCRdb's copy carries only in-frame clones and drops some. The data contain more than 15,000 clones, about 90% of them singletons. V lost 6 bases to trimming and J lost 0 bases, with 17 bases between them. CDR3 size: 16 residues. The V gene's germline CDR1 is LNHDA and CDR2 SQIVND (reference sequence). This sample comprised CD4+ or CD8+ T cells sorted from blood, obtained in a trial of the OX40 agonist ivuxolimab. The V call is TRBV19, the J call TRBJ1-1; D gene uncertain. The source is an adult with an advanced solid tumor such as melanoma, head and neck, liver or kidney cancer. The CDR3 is CASSLIRTAMNTEAFF. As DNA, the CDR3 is TGTGCCAGTAGCCTTATCCGCACCGCAATGAACACTGAAGCTTTCTTT.